Listed here are 6 T cell receptor beta chains from one sample, sequenced in a study of blood T cell repertoires in COVID-19. The protocol was immunoSEQ multiplex PCR, while the TCRdb copy is restricted to in-frame clones and leaves out a portion. The table has over 55,000 clones, 82% seen once. Sequences were obtained from peripheral blood. The receptors were sampled from a woman of 80 years or more with acute or convalescent COVID-19.

A few counts support this clone. V and J are TRBV19 and TRBJ2-3, with D possibly matching TRBD2 (6 bases). Deletions cut 5 bases from V and 2 bases from J, with 8 bases between. The CDR3 loop spans 13 amino acids. CDR1 LNHDA and CDR2 SQIVND come from the germline V gene (reference sequence). The CDR3 coding sequence is TGTGCCAGTAGTTGGACTATCACAGATACGCAGTATTTT. Amino acid sequence: CASSWTITDTQYF.

The chain is built from TRBV9 and TRBJ2-7; a possible D gene is TRBD2 (5 bases). CDR1 and CDR2 (germline): SGDLS, YYNGEE. Deletions cut 7 bases from V and 5 bases from J, with 10 bases between. The CDR3 consists of 11 residues. The CDR3 loop reads CASGPGNEQYF. For the CDR3, the DNA is TGTGCCAGCGGGCCGGGGAACGAGCAGTACTTC. The variable domain in full, completed from reference TRBV9 and TRBJ2-7, reads DSGVTQTPKHLITATGQRVTLRCSPRSGDLSVYWYQQSLDQGLQFLIQYYNGEERAKGNILERFSAQQFPDLHSELNLSSLELGDSALYFCASGPGNEQYFGPGTRLTVT.

The chain has TRBV7-7 and TRBJ2-1; 8 nucleotides line up with TRBD2. This CDR3 region has 13 residues. With V trimmed by 5 bases and J by 6 bases, 3 bases remained unmatched. Germline CDR1 is SSHAT and CDR2 is FNYEAQ (reference sequence). Written as DNA, the CDR3 is TGTGCCAGCAGCATTAGCGGGATCAATGAGCAGTTCTTC. Encoded protein: CASSISGINEQFF. The whole variable domain, remainder taken from reference TRBV7-7 and TRBJ2-1, is GAGVSQSPRYKVTKRGQDVTLRCDPISSHATLYWYQQALGQGPEFLTYFNYEAQPDKSGLPSDRFSAERPEGSISTLTIQRTEQRDSAMYRCASSISGINEQFFGPGTRLTVL.

This chain uses TRBV25-1 with TRBJ1-5; 9 nucleotides line up with TRBD1. V lost 10 bases, J lost 6 bases, and 7 bases stayed unmatched. The CDR3 is 13 residues long. Per germline, CDR1 MGHDK and CDR2 SYGVNS. CDR3 sequence: CATGTGSSQPQHF. As DNA, the CDR3 is TGTGCCACCGGGACAGGGTCTTCTCAGCCCCAGCATTTT.

The rearrangement links TRBV30 to TRBJ2-1, with 7 bases aligning to TRBD2. Germline lookup yields CDR1 GTSNPN and CDR2 SVGIG (reference sequence). Trimming took 4 bases from V and 9 from J; bases not matched to a gene: 9. The CDR3 totals 13 residues. The CDR3 DNA reads TGTGCCTGGATCCGGGAGGAAAAGGGTGAGCAGTTCTTC. It yields the protein CAWIREEKGEQFF.

This clone was observed a single time. V is TRBV5-6 and J is TRBJ1-6, with D possibly TRBD1 on 5 matching bases. The CDR3 has 16 residues. From germline, CDR1 is SGHDT and CDR2 YYEEEE. With 4 bases removed from V and 7 bases from J, the gap between germline ends came to 18 bases. In DNA, the CDR3 is TGTGCCAGCAGCCCGGGGTCGGGGGACGGAAATTCACCCCTCCACTTT. Translation gives CASSPGSGDGNSPLHF.